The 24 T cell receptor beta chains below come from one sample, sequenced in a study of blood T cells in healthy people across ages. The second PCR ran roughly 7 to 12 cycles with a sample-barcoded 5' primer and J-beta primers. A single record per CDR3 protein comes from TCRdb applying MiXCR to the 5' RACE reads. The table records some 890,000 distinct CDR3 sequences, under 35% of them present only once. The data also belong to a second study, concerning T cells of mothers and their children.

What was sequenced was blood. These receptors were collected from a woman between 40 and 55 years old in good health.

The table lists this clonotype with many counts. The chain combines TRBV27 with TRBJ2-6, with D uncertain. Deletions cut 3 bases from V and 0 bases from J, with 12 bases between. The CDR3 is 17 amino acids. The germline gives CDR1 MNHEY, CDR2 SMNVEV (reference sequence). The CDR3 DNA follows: TGTGCCAGCAGTTTCGACCTTACCCCCTCTGGGGCCAACGTCCTGACTTTC. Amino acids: CASSFDLTPSGANVLTF.

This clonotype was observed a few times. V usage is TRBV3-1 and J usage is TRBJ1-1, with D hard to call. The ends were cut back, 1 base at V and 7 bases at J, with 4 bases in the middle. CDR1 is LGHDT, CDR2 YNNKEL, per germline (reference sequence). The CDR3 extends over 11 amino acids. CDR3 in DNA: TGTGCCAGCAGCCAAGTCGATGAAGCTTTCTTT. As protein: CASSQVDEAFF. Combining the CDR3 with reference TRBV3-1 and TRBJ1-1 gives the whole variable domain DTAVSQTPKYLVTQMGNDKSIKCEQNLGHDTMYWYKQDSKKFLKIMFSYNNKELIINETVPNRFSPKSPDKAHLNLHINSLELGDSAVYFCASSQVDEAFFGQGTRLTVV.

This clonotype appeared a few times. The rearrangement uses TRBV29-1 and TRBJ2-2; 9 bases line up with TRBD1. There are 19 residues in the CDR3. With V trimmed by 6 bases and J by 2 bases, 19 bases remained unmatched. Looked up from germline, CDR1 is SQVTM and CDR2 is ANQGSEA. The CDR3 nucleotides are TGCAGCGTGGGGGGAGCGGGACAGGGCTCGCTTTTTAACACCGGGGAGCTGTTTTTT. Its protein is CSVGGAGQGSLFNTGELFF.

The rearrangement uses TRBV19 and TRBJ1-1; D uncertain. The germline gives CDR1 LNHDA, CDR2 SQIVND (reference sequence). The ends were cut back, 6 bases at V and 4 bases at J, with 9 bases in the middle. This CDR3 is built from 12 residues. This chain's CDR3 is CASRVGGTEAFF. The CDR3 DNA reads TGTGCCAGTAGGGTGGGCGGCACTGAAGCTTTCTTT.

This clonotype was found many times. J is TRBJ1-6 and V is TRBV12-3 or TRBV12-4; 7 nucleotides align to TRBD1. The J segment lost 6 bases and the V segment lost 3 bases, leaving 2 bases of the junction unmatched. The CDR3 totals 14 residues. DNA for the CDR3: TGTGCCAGCAGTTTGGGACAGATTAATTCACCCCTCCACTTT. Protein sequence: CASSLGQINSPLHF.

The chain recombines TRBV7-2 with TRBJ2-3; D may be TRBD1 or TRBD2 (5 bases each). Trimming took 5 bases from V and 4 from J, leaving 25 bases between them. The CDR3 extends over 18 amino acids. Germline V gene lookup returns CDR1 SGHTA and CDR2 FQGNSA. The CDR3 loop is CASSLTPGANNPADTQYF. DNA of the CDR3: TGTGCCAGCAGCCTCACCCCCGGGGCCAATAATCCCGCAGATACGCAGTATTTT.

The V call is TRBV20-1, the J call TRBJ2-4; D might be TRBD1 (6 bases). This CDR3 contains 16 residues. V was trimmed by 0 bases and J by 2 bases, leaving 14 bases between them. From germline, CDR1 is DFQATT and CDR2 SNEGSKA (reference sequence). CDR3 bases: TGCAGTGCTAGAGATCCCTTTCAGGGGTCCAAAAACATTCAGTACTTC. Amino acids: CSARDPFQGSKNIQYF.

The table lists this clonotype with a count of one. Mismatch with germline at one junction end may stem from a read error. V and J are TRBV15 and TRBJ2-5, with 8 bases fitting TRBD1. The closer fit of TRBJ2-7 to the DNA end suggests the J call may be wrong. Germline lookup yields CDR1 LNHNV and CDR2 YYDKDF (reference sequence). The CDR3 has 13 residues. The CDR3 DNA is TGTGTCACCAGTTTTGACAGGGGATACGAGCAGTACTTC. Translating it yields CVTSFDRGYEQYF.

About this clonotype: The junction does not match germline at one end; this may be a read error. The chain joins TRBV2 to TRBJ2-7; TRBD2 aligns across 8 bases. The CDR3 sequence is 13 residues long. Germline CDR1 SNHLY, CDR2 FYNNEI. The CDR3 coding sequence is TGTACCAGCGCTAACGGGGGGGTCTACGAGCAGTACTTC. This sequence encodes CTSANGGVYEQYF.

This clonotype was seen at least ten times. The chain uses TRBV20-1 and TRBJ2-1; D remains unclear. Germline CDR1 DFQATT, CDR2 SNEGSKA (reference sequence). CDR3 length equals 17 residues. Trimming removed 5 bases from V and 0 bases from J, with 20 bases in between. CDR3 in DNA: TGCAGTGCTGAGAAAGAAACCTACAGTAGCTCCTACAATGAGCAGTTCTTC. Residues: CSAEKETYSSSYNEQFF.

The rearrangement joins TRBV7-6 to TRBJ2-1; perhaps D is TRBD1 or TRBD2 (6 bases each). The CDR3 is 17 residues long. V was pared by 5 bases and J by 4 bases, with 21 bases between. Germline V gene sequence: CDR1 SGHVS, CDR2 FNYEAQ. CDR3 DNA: TGTGCCAGCAGCCCCTTTCCCGGGGGCTGGAATTACAATGAGCAGTTCTTC. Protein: CASSPFPGGWNYNEQFF.

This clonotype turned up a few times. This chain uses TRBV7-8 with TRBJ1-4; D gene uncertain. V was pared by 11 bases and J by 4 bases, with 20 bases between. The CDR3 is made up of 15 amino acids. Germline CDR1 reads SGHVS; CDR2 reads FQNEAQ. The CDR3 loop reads CAPQWISVVNEKLFF. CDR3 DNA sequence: TGTGCCCCGCAGTGGATTTCGGTAGTTAATGAAAAACTGTTTTTT.

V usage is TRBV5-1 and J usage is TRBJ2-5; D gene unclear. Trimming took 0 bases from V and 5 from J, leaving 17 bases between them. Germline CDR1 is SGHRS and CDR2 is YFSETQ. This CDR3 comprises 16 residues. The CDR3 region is CASSLGTKSTVETQYF. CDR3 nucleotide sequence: TGCGCCAGCAGCTTGGGGACCAAGAGTACGGTGGAGACCCAGTACTTC. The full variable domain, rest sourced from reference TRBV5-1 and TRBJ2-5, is KAGVTQTPRYLIKTRGQQVTLSCSPISGHRSVSWYQQTPGQGLQFLFEYFSETQRNKGNFPGRFSGRQFSNSRSEMNVSTLELGDSALYLCASSLGTKSTVETQYFGPGTRLLVL.

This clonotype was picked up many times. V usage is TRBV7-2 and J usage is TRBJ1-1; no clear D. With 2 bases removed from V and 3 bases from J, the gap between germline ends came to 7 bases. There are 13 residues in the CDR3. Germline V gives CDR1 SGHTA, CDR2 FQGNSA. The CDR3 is CASSLTRDTEAFF. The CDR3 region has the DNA TGTGCCAGCAGCTTAACCCGGGACACTGAAGCTTTCTTT.

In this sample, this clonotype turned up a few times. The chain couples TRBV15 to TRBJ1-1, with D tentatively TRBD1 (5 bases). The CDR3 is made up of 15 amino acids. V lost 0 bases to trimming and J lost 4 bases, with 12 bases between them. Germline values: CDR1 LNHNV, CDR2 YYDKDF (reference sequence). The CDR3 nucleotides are TGTGCCACCAGCAGAGAGGACTCCAGGGCCACTGAAGCTTTCTTT. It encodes CATSREDSRATEAFF. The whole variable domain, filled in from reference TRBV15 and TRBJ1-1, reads DAMVIQNPRYQVTQFGKPVTLSCSQTLNHNVMYWYQQKSSQAPKLLFHYYDKDFNNEADTPDNFQSRRPNTSFCFLDIRSPGLGDTAMYLCATSREDSRATEAFFGQGTRLTVV.

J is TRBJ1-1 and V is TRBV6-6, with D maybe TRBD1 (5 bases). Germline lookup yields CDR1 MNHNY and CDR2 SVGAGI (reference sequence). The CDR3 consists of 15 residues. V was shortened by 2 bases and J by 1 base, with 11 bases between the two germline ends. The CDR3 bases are TGTGCCAGCAGTTACACATCTGGGGGGAACACTGAAGCTTTCTTT. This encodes CASSYTSGGNTEAFF.

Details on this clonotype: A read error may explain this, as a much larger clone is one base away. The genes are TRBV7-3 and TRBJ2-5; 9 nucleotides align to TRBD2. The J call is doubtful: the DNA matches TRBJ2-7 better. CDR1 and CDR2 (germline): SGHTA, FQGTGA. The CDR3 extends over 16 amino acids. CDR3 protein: CASSLSGGGVGDEQYF. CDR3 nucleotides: TGTGCCAGCAGCTTAAGCGGCGGGGGGGTAGGTGACGAGCAGTACTTC.

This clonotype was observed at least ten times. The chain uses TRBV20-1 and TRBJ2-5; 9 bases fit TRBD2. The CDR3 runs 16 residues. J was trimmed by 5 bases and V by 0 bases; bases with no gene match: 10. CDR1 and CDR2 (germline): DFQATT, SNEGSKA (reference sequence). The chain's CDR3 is CSARDPLAGTAETQYF. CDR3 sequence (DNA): TGCAGTGCTAGAGATCCTCTAGCGGGGACGGCGGAGACCCAGTACTTC.

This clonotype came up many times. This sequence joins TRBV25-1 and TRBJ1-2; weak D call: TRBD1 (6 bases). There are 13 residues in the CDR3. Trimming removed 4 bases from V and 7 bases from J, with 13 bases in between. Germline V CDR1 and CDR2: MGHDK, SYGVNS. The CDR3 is CASSGQVRLGYTF. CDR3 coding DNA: TGTGCCAGCAGTGGACAGGTTAGGCTTGGCTACACCTTC.

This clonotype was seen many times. The chain's CDR3 is CASTDGTVNIQYF. The CDR3 nucleotides are TGTGCCAGCACCGACGGGACAGTGAACATTCAGTACTTC. The V call is TRBV5-4, the J call TRBJ2-4; the match to TRBD1 covers 7 bases. CDR1 and CDR2 (germline): SGHNT, YYREEE (reference sequence). This CDR3 has 13 amino acids. J lost 7 bases, V lost 6 bases, and 7 bases had no gene match.

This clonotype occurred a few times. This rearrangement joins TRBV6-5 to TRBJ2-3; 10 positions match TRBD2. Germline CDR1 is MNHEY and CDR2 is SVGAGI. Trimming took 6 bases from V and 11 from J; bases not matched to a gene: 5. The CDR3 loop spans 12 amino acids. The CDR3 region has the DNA TGTGCCAGCAGAGACCTAGCGGGGGTGCAGTATTTT. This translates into CASRDLAGVQYF.

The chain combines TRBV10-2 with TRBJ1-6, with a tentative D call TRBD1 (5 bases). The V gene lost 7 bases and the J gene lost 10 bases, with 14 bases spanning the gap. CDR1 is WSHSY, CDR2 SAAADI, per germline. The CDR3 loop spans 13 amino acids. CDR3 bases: TGCGCCAGCAAACAGGATGCGGACTCACCCCTCCACTTT. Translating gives CASKQDADSPLHF.

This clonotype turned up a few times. The CDR3 nucleotides are TGTGCCAGCAGTTTATTGAGGGCCGAGCAGTACTTC. Amino acids: CASSLLRAEQYF. V usage is TRBV12-3 or TRBV12-4 and J usage is TRBJ2-4; a weak D match, TRBD2 (5 bases). Near its end, the DNA agrees better with TRBJ2-7, so the J call may be wrong. The CDR3 runs to 12 residues.

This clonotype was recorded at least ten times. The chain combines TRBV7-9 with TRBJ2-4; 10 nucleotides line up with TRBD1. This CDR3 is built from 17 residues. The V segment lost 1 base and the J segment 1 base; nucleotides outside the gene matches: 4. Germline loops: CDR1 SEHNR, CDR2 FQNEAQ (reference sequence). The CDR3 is CASSLGAGQGAKNIQYF. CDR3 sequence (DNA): TGTGCCAGCAGCTTAGGCGCGGGACAGGGGGCCAAAAACATTCAGTACTTC.